One and the same sample provided the 20 T cell receptor beta chains below, sequenced in a study of cytomegalovirus exposure and HLA in healthy donors (dated by TCRdb to the late 2010s). The library relied on the immunoSEQ multiplex PCR assay. The table was pulled from immuneACCESS by TCRdb, which kept in-frame rearrangements only. Such tables lose some clones; where checked, under half of the loss comes from unresolved V genes, and the rest has no known cause. The sample table holds some 220,000 clones, of which approximately 90% were seen once. Roughly 1% of the sample goes to the ten largest clones. The sample comprised PBMCs. These receptors all stem from a woman aged 18-35 years in good health and CMV-seronegative.

The chain uses TRBV4-1 and TRBJ2-2; TRBD2 aligns across 12 bases. Looked up from germline, CDR1 is MGHRA and CDR2 is YSYEKL. The CDR3 loop spans 17 amino acids. Unmatched junction bases numbered 4, after V lost 1 base and J lost 4 bases. CDR3 sequence: CASSQAGTSGLTGELFF. The CDR3 DNA follows: TGCGCCAGCAGCCAAGCCGGGACTAGCGGGCTCACCGGGGAGCTGTTTTTT.

The J gene is TRBJ1-3, the V gene TRBV10-2; TRBD1 might be the D (5 bases). Germline-derived CDR1 and CDR2 are WSHSY and SAAADI. Trimming shortened V by 5 bases and J by 7 bases, and 21 bases separated the two germline ends. The CDR3 sequence is 16 residues long. CDR3: CASSSVQGPGQNTIYF. The CDR3 DNA is TGCGCCAGCAGTTCAGTCCAGGGCCCGGGCCAGAACACCATATATTTT.

The chain has TRBV30 and TRBJ1-5, with TRBD1 matching 10 bases. Germline CDR1 GTSNPN, CDR2 SVGIG (reference sequence). This CDR3 has 17 amino acids. J lost 6 bases, V lost 2 bases, and 13 bases had no gene match. DNA for the CDR3: TGTGCCTGGAGTAGGAGTCGAGGGACAGGGGATAGTCAGCCCCAGCATTTT. Amino acid sequence: CAWSRSRGTGDSQPQHF.

The chain uses TRBV6-1 and TRBJ2-5; 7 bases agree with TRBD1. The CDR3 is 14 amino acids. Germline-derived CDR1 and CDR2 are MNHNS and SASEGT. V trimming: 4 bases; J trimming: 1 base; junction bases outside the gene matches: 3. The CDR3 DNA follows: TGTGCCAGCAGTGTAGGGACAGTCCAAGAGACCCAGTACTTC. Protein sequence: CASSVGTVQETQYF.

The chain links TRBV5-1 to TRBJ2-3; no firm D call. V shed 4 bases and J shed 2 bases, with 8 bases lying between them. The CDR3 consists of 13 residues. Germline CDR1 SGHRS, CDR2 YFSETQ. CDR3 in amino acids: CASSLLSTDTQYF. In nucleotides, the CDR3 is TGCGCCAGCAGCCTACTCTCCACAGATACGCAGTATTTT.

V usage is TRBV5-1 and J usage is TRBJ2-7; possible D gene TRBD2, 6 bases. Trimming took off 0 bases at V and 6 bases at J, with 7 bases between the two ends. CDR1 and CDR2 (germline): SGHRS, YFSETQ. CDR3 size: 12 residues. CDR3 DNA: TGCGCCAGCAGCTTGGGGAGGGGCGAGCAGTACTTC. Its protein is CASSLGRGEQYF.

The chain joins TRBV11-2 to TRBJ2-1, with 12 positions matching TRBD2. From germline, CDR1 is SGHAT and CDR2 FQNNGV. Germline trimming cut 5 bases from V and 7 bases from J; bases unmatched to any gene: 6. The CDR3 is 15 residues long. CDR3 in DNA: TGTGCCAGCAGCCCATGGGGACTAGCGGGTAATGAGCAGTTCTTC. Translated: CASSPWGLAGNEQFF.

The chain combines TRBV7-7 with TRBJ1-1, with D maybe TRBD1 (6 bases). The V and J ends lost 3 bases and 5 bases respectively, with 10 bases between them. Germline CDR1 and CDR2: SSHAT and FNYEAQ (reference sequence). This CDR3 comprises 13 residues. CDR3 DNA: TGTGCCAGCAGCTTGGCACAGGGAACTGAAGCTTTCTTT. It yields the protein CASSLAQGTEAFF.

This clone was recorded only once. The chain has TRBV14 and TRBJ1-4; D possibly corresponds to TRBD1 (5 bases). CDR3 length: 15 residues. The V end was cut by 3 bases, the J end by 5 bases, with 13 bases between. Per the germline V gene, CDR1 is SGHDN and CDR2 is FVKESK. The CDR3 loop is CASSQGGERNEKLFF. In nucleotides, the CDR3 is TGTGCCAGCAGCCAGGGGGGGGAACGGAATGAAAAACTGTTTTTT. The complete variable domain, with remaining parts taken from reference TRBV14 and TRBJ1-4, reads EAGVTQFPSHSVIEKGQTVTLRCDPISGHDNLYWYRRVMGKEIKFLLHFVKESKQDESGMPNNRFLAERTGGTYSTLKVQPAELEDSGVYFCASSQGGERNEKLFFGSGTQLSVL.

This clone was recorded only once. The J gene is TRBJ1-5, the V gene TRBV4-1; weak D call: TRBD1 (5 bases). The CDR3 is made up of 16 amino acids. Trimming took off 0 bases at V and 3 bases at J, with 12 bases between the two ends. Germline assignment: CDR1 MGHRA and CDR2 YSYEKL. The CDR3 sequence is CASSQEGGTVNQPQHF. CDR3 coding DNA: TGCGCCAGCAGCCAAGAAGGAGGGACGGTCAATCAGCCCCAGCATTTT.

The chain is built from TRBV18 and TRBJ2-1; the match to TRBD1 covers 9 bases. J was trimmed by 8 bases and V by 3 bases; bases with no gene match: 8. The CDR3 is 15 residues long. From germline, CDR1 is KGHSH and CDR2 LQKENI. This CDR3 reads CASSPGDRGFDEQFF. For the CDR3, the DNA is TGTGCCAGCTCACCTGGAGACAGGGGGTTCGATGAGCAGTTCTTC.

The gene calls are TRBV29-1 and TRBJ2-7; 8 bases are a match to TRBD2. The germline CDR1 and CDR2 sequences are SQVTM and ANQGSEA. The J segment lost 2 bases and the V segment lost 6 bases, leaving 3 bases of the junction unmatched. This CDR3 is built from 12 residues. The CDR3 coding sequence is TGCAGCGTGGGTAGCGGGACCTACGAGCAGTACTTC. It is translated as CSVGSGTYEQYF.

The chain carries TRBV9 and TRBJ2-5; D is unclear. The CDR3 covers 13 residues. Germline V gives CDR1 SGDLS, CDR2 YYNGEE. The V gene lost 4 bases and the J gene lost 1 base, with 8 bases spanning the gap. CDR3 region: CASSRRIQETQYF. CDR3 in DNA: TGTGCCAGCAGCCGGCGGATCCAAGAGACCCAGTACTTC.

The chain couples TRBV19 to TRBJ1-2; D may be TRBD1 (5 bases). Looked up from germline, CDR1 is LNHDA and CDR2 is SQIVND (reference sequence). V gave up 3 bases and J gave up 7 bases, with 12 bases separating them. This CDR3 region has 13 residues. The CDR3 here is CASSILRQGGYTF. CDR3 DNA sequence: TGTGCCAGTAGTATCCTCCGTCAGGGTGGCTACACCTTC.

The chain carries TRBV5-1 and TRBJ1-3; D perhaps matches TRBD1 (5 bases). The germline CDR1 and CDR2 sequences are SGHRS and YFSETQ. The CDR3 length is 13 residues. The germline V and J ends were trimmed by 5 bases and 8 bases, with 14 bases remaining between them. In DNA form, the CDR3 reads TGCGCCAGCAGGACAGTACTTTTGGACACCATATATTTT. Its protein is CASRTVLLDTIYF.

This sequence joins TRBV11-2 and TRBJ2-2, with D possibly being TRBD2 (6 bases). Germline V gene sequence: CDR1 SGHAT, CDR2 FQNNGV. Between the trimmed V and J ends, which lost 5 bases and 5 bases, there was a span of 12 bases. The CDR3 has 14 amino acids. The CDR3 protein is CASSLTRGTGELFF. The CDR3 bases are TGTGCCAGCAGCCTAACACGGGGGACCGGGGAGCTGTTTTTT. Supplemented by reference TRBV11-2 and TRBJ2-2, the full variable domain reads EAGVAQSPRYKIIEKRQSVAFWCNPISGHATLYWYQQILGQGPKLLIQFQNNGVVDDSQLPKDRFSAERLKGVDSTLKIQPAKLEDSAVYLCASSLTRGTGELFFGEGSRLTVL.

DNA of the CDR3: TGTGCCAGCAGCTCCAGCGGGGAGCTGTTTTTT. Translated: CASSSSGELFF. The chain couples TRBV7-6 to TRBJ2-2; no clear D. Germline V lookup: CDR1 SGHVS, CDR2 FNYEAQ. The CDR3 has 11 residues. The germline V and J ends were trimmed by 4 bases and 7 bases, with 4 bases remaining between them.

This sequence joins TRBV18 and TRBJ2-7, with D perhaps matching TRBD1 (5 bases). The V and J ends lost 1 base and 0 bases respectively, with 10 bases between them. Germline CDR1 reads KGHSH; CDR2 reads LQKENI. The CDR3 spans 15 residues. The DNA for the CDR3 is TGTGCCAGCTCACCACGGGGCAGGCCCTCCTACGAGCAGTACTTC. Its translation is CASSPRGRPSYEQYF.

J is TRBJ2-7 and V is TRBV18, with 7 bases that match TRBD2. The V segment lost 4 bases and the J segment 4 bases; nucleotides outside the gene matches: 10. The CDR3 is 15 residues long. Germline CDR1 and CDR2: KGHSH and LQKENI. The CDR3 bases are TGTGCCAGCTCACGGGGCGGGAGTGACTTGTACGAGCAGTACTTC. Amino acids: CASSRGGSDLYEQYF.

The chain links TRBV6-4 to TRBJ1-1; no firm D call. The V gene lost 2 bases and the J gene lost 1 base, with 14 bases spanning the gap. CDR3 size: 16 residues. Germline V CDR1 and CDR2: MRHNA, SNTAGT. CDR3 protein: CASSDVASPWNTEAFF. The CDR3 nucleotides are TGTGCCAGCAGTGACGTGGCCTCACCATGGAACACTGAAGCTTTCTTT.